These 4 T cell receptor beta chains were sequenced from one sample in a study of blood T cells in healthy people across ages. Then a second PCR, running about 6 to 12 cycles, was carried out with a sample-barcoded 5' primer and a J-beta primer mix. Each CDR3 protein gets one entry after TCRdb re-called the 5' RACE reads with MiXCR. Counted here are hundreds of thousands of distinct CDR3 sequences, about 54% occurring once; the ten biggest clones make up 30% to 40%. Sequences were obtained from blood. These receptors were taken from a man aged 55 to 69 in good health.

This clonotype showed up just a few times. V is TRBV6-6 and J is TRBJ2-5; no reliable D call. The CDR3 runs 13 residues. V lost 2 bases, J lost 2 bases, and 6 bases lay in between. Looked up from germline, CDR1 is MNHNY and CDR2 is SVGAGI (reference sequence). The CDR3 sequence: CASSYRSQETQYF. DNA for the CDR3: TGTGCCAGCAGTTACCGCAGTCAAGAGACCCAGTACTTC.

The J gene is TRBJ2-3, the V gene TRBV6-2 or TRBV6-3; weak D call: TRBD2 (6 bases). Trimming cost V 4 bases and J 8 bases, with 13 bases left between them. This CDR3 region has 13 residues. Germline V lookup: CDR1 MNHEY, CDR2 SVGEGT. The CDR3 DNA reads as TGTGCCAGCAGTTGGGCGGGATCGGCTACGCAGTATTTT. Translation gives CASSWAGSATQYF.

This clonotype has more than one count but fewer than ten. CDR3 in DNA: TGTGCCAGCAGTTACCGTAGGGATCAGCCCCAGCATTTT. This sequence encodes CASSYRRDQPQHF. The chain recombines TRBV6-5 with TRBJ1-5; D not certain. The CDR3 is 13 amino acids. V lost 2 bases, J lost 5 bases, and 7 bases lay in between. Germline V gene sequence: CDR1 MNHEY, CDR2 SVGAGI.

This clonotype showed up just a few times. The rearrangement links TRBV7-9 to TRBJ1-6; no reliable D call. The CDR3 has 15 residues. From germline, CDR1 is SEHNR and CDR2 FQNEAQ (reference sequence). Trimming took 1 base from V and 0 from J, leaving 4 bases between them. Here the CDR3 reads CASSLDSSYNSPLHF. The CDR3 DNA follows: TGTGCCAGCAGCTTAGACAGCTCCTATAATTCACCCCTCCACTTT.